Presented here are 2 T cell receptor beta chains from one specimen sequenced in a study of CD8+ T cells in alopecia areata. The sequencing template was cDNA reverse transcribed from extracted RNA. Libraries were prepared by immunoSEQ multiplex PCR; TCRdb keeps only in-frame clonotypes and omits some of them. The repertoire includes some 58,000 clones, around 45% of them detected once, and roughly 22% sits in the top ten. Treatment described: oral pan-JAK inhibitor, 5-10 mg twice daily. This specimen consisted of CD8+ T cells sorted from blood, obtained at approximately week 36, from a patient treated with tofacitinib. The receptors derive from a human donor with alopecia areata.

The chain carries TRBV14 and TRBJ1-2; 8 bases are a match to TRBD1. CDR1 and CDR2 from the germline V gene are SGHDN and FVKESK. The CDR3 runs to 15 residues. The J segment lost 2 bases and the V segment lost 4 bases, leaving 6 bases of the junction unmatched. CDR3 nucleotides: TGTGCCAGCAGCCCCTGGACAGGGCGGAACTATGGCTACACCTTC. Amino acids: CASSPWTGRNYGYTF.

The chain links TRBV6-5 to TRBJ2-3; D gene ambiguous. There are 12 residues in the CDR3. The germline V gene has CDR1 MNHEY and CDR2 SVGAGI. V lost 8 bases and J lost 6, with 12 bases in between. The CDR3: CASGERLDTQYF. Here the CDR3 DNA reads TGTGCCAGCGGGGAACGGCTGGATACGCAGTATTTT.